Listed here are 29 T cell receptor beta chains from one sample, sequenced in a study of beta chain features in type 1 diabetes. Of the isolated RNA, all was reverse transcribed, and so the sequenced material was expressed TCRB transcripts. Produced via immunoSEQ multiplex PCR; TCRdb's table is partial and in-frame only. The top ten hold around 0.44% of the sample, which has more than 300,000 clones, 7.5% to 9% seen once. The sequencing sample was made of central memory CD4+ T cells from blood. The receptors shown here come from a woman in her late teens or twenties in good health.

This clone has ten or more counts. The rearrangement joins TRBV5-1 to TRBJ2-1; D is uncertain. This CDR3 has 11 amino acids. CDR1 is SGHRS, CDR2 YFSETQ, per germline. V was shortened by 4 bases and J by 10 bases, with 9 bases between the two germline ends. The CDR3 DNA reads TGCGCCAGCAGCGACCACGAGGAGCAGTTCTTC. Encoded protein: CASSDHEEQFF.

The chain couples TRBV10-3 to TRBJ1-1; D gene ambiguous. This CDR3 contains 12 residues. The germline V gene encodes CDR1 ENHRY and CDR2 SYGVKD. The V end was cut by 6 bases, the J end by 3 bases, with 8 bases between. The CDR3 sequence is CAIRHSDTEAFF. For the CDR3, the DNA is TGTGCCATCAGGCACAGCGACACTGAAGCTTTCTTT.

This clone was seen just once. V and J are TRBV11-1 and TRBJ2-5; D not certain. The CDR3 loop spans 14 amino acids. V lost 1 base and J 1 base, leaving 7 bases between the germline ends. CDR1 and CDR2 from the germline V gene are SGHAT and FQDESV (reference sequence). CDR3 region: CASSLEVSQETQYF. The CDR3 nucleotides read TGTGCCAGCAGCTTAGAGGTCTCCCAAGAGACCCAGTACTTC.

The rearrangement uses TRBV5-1 and TRBJ2-7; 8 nucleotides align to TRBD1. Germline CDR1 is SGHRS and CDR2 is YFSETQ. J lost 0 bases, V lost 1 base, and 6 bases had no gene match. The CDR3 sequence is 16 residues long. CDR3 nucleotide sequence: TGCGCCAGCAGCTTGTTCGGACAGGGCAACTCCTACGAGCAGTACTTC. Its translation is CASSLFGQGNSYEQYF.

This clone turned up a few times. CDR3 sequence: CASSQDLGSVGGEQFF. The CDR3 DNA follows: TGCGCCAGCAGCCAAGATCTGGGCAGCGTAGGGGGTGAGCAGTTCTTC. The rearrangement links TRBV4-1 to TRBJ2-1; possible D gene TRBD1, 6 bases. CDR1 and CDR2 from the germline V gene are MGHRA and YSYEKL. The germline V and J ends were trimmed by 0 bases and 9 bases, with 18 bases remaining between them. The CDR3 extends over 16 amino acids.

In its sample, this clone was seen a few times. The chain employs TRBV7-2 and TRBJ2-1; D is unclear. Trimming removed 3 bases at V and 8 bases at J, with 8 bases between. This CDR3 comprises 12 residues. Germline V gives CDR1 SGHTA, CDR2 FQGNSA. The CDR3 sequence is CASSFTSYEQFF. In nucleotides, the CDR3 is TGTGCCAGCAGCTTTACGTCGTATGAGCAGTTCTTC.

Only a few counts were recorded for this clone. The rearrangement links TRBV7-9 to TRBJ1-3; D is undetermined. The CDR3 is 14 amino acids. V dropped 4 bases and J dropped 9 bases, with 16 bases sitting between them. From germline, CDR1 is SEHNR and CDR2 FQNEAQ (reference sequence). CDR3 nucleotides: TGTGCCAGCAGCTCGACCGGCCCGTTGGGCACCATATATTTT. Its translation: CASSSTGPLGTIYF. Using reference TRBV7-9 and TRBJ1-3 for the parts outside the CDR3, the full variable domain is DTGVSQNPRHKITKRGQNVTFRCDPISEHNRLYWYRQTLGQGPEFLTYFQNEAQLEKSRLLSDRFSAERPKGSFSTLEIQRTEQGDSAMYLCASSSTGPLGTIYFGEGSWLTVV.

This clone was counted only a few times. The chain recombines TRBV7-2 with TRBJ2-1; D possibly corresponds to TRBD1 (5 bases). Trimming pared 0 bases from V and 2 bases from J, leaving 8 bases between. CDR3 length: 15 residues. Germline CDR1 SGHTA, CDR2 FQGNSA. CDR3 sequence: CASSLAGQTYNEQFF. DNA of the CDR3: TGTGCCAGCAGCTTAGCAGGACAAACCTACAATGAGCAGTTCTTC.

The sample holds a few counts of this clone. The chain combines TRBV6-1 with TRBJ1-2; the D gene is possibly TRBD1 (5 bases). Germline V lookup: CDR1 MNHNS, CDR2 SASEGT. CDR3 size: 15 residues. Trimming shortened V by 11 bases and J by 5 bases, and 24 bases separated the two germline ends. The CDR3: CAENDPGRRPYGYTF. The CDR3 DNA follows: TGTGCCGAAAACGACCCGGGACGGCGCCCTTATGGCTACACCTTC.

This clone was counted a few times. This may arise from a read error, as a much more abundant clone is one base away. The chain has TRBV7-9 and TRBJ2-1; D is unresolved. The germline V and J ends were trimmed by 5 bases and 6 bases, with 5 bases remaining between them. The CDR3 has 11 amino acids. Germline-derived CDR1 and CDR2 are SEHNR and FQNEAQ (reference sequence). This CDR3 reads CASSLLNEQFF. For the CDR3, the DNA is TGTGCCAGCAGCCTCCTCAATGAGCAGTTCTTC.

This clone has a handful of counts. The chain has TRBV10-3 and TRBJ2-3; 14 bases line up with TRBD2. The length of the CDR3 is 16 residues. V was clipped by 4 bases and J by 6 bases; unmatched bases: 6. Germline CDR1 is ENHRY and CDR2 is SYGVKD. The CDR3 DNA reads as TGTGCCATCAGTGGGGGGGGACTAGCGGGAGTGGATACGCAGTATTTT. This gives the protein CAISGGGLAGVDTQYF.

The genes are TRBV7-2 and TRBJ2-7; D unresolved. Germline CDR1 and CDR2: SGHTA and FQGNSA. The CDR3 loop spans 14 amino acids. V lost 3 bases, J lost 1 base, and 10 bases lay in between. Here the CDR3 DNA reads TGTGCCAGCAGCTTGGACCTAAAATCCTACGAGCAGTACTTC. It specifies CASSLDLKSYEQYF.

The chain carries TRBV7-8 and TRBJ1-5; D unclear. The CDR3 contains 17 residues. Trimming removed 5 bases at V and 2 bases at J, with 19 bases between. From germline, CDR1 is SGHVS and CDR2 FQNEAQ. CDR3: CASSGSRWNGGNQPQHF. DNA for the CDR3: TGTGCCAGCAGCGGTTCTCGGTGGAATGGTGGCAATCAGCCCCAGCATTTT.

Comment on this clone: The sample contains more than one DNA sequence encoding this CDR3. The V gene is TRBV7-2, the J gene TRBJ2-3, with TRBD2 matching over 9 bases. The CDR3 runs 14 residues. Germline V gene sequence: CDR1 SGHTA, CDR2 FQGNSA. The V gene end was trimmed by 5 bases and the J gene end by 1 base; junction bases not matched to a gene: 1. The CDR3 coding sequence is TGTGCCAGCAGCCCTAGCGGGGGCACAGATACGCAGTATTTT. Amino acid sequence: CASSPSGGTDTQYF.

The chain joins TRBV27 to TRBJ2-1; D is ambiguous. The V end lost 3 bases, the J end lost 4 bases, and 10 bases lay between the germline ends. The V gene's germline CDR1 is MNHEY and CDR2 SMNVEV (reference sequence). The CDR3 runs 14 residues. CDR3 sequence: CASSFHRKYNEQFF. The CDR3 coding sequence is TGTGCCAGCAGTTTTCATAGAAAGTACAATGAGCAGTTCTTC.

V usage is TRBV13 and J usage is TRBJ2-7, with D maybe TRBD1 (6 bases). The V gene lost 5 bases and the J gene lost 6 bases, with 17 bases spanning the gap. This CDR3 is built from 14 residues. The germline gives CDR1 PRHDT, CDR2 FYEKMQ (reference sequence). CDR3 loop: CASSRLLQGREQYF. The CDR3 DNA follows: TGTGCCAGCAGCCGCTTGCTACAGGGCCGCGAGCAGTACTTC.

Only a few counts were recorded for this clone. The rearrangement links TRBV4-2 to TRBJ2-3, with 13 bases fitting TRBD2. Germline V gene lookup returns CDR1 LGHNA and CDR2 YNFKEQ. Unmatched junction bases numbered 4, after V lost 5 bases and J lost 2 bases. There are 16 residues in the CDR3. The CDR3 reads CASSEGLAGHTDTQYF. In nucleotides, the CDR3 is TGTGCCAGCAGCGAGGGACTAGCGGGACACACAGATACGCAGTATTTT.

The CDR3 nucleotides are TGTGCCAGCTCAGGGTGGGCGGCCCGGGGCTACAATGAGCAGTTCTTC. Its translation is CASSGWAARGYNEQFF. The gene calls are TRBV4-2 and TRBJ2-1; D is perhaps TRBD1 or TRBD2 (5 bases each). The V gene lost 8 bases and the J gene lost 3 bases, with 20 bases spanning the gap. The CDR3 has 16 amino acids. Germline loops: CDR1 LGHNA, CDR2 YNFKEQ.

V gene TRBV29-1 combines with J gene TRBJ2-7; a weak D match, TRBD2 (6 bases). Trimming removed 7 bases at V and 6 bases at J, with 19 bases between. Germline CDR1 and CDR2: SQVTM and ANQGSEA. The CDR3 is 13 residues long. The CDR3 here is CSGVAEFQTEQYF. The CDR3 DNA follows: TGCAGCGGCGTAGCGGAATTTCAAACCGAGCAGTACTTC.

A few counts support this clone. J is TRBJ2-1 and V is TRBV5-1; the match to TRBD2 covers 7 bases. Germline CDR1 and CDR2: SGHRS and YFSETQ. Losses at the gene ends were 3 bases for V and 4 bases for J; bases not matched to a gene: 7. This CDR3 spans 15 amino acids. CDR3 in amino acids: CASSSGGSSYNEQFF. The CDR3 DNA follows: TGCGCCAGCAGCTCTGGCGGGAGTTCGTACAATGAGCAGTTCTTC.

This clone was picked up a small number of times. V and J are TRBV29-1 and TRBJ2-5; no firm D call. CDR1 is SQVTM, CDR2 ANQGSEA, per germline. V was trimmed by 8 bases and J by 1 base, leaving 5 bases between them. The length of the CDR3 is 10 residues. The CDR3 is CSTTQETQYF. As DNA, the CDR3 is TGCAGCACTACCCAAGAGACCCAGTACTTC.

The sample holds one count of this clone. The V gene is TRBV12-5, the J gene TRBJ2-7; D remains unclear. Trimming stripped 6 bases from V and 9 bases from J, with 12 bases between. The CDR3 is 11 residues long. CDR1 and CDR2 from the germline V gene are LGHNT and FRNRAP. The CDR3: CASGEVWRQYF. For the CDR3, the DNA is TGTGCTAGTGGGGAAGTCTGGAGGCAGTACTTC.

In this sample, this clone turned up many times. The chain employs TRBV7-9 and TRBJ2-1; 7 bases are shared with TRBD2. The CDR3 contains 14 residues. Germline trimming cut 1 base from V and 10 bases from J; bases unmatched to any gene: 7. Germline V gene data show CDR1 as SEHNR and CDR2 as FQNEAQ (reference sequence). CDR3 loop: CASSLGRAGNEQFF. CDR3 nucleotides: TGTGCCAGCAGCTTAGGGCGAGCGGGAAACGAGCAGTTCTTC. Full variable domain (outside the CDR3, taken from reference TRBV7-9 and TRBJ2-1): DTGVSQNPRHKITKRGQNVTFRCDPISEHNRLYWYRQTLGQGPEFLTYFQNEAQLEKSRLLSDRFSAERPKGSFSTLEIQRTEQGDSAMYLCASSLGRAGNEQFFGPGTRLTVL.

This clone was observed a few times. The V and J genes are TRBV4-3 and TRBJ1-2, with no clear D. The CDR3 is made up of 13 amino acids. V lost 6 bases, J lost 5 bases, and 13 bases lay in between. The germline CDR1 and CDR2 sequences are LGHNA and YSLEER. The CDR3 reads CASSSTSGYGYTF. The CDR3 region has the DNA TGCGCCAGCAGTTCGACTTCGGGGTATGGCTACACCTTC.

This clone appeared a few times. Other nucleotide sequences in the sample specify the same CDR3. This chain joins TRBV9 and TRBJ2-1; no clear D gene. The CDR3 is 15 residues long. Germline-derived CDR1 and CDR2 are SGDLS and YYNGEE. Trimming left V 0 bases short and J 4 bases short, with 11 bases between. The CDR3 sequence: CASSVEFSNYNEQFF. CDR3 nucleotide sequence: TGTGCCAGCAGCGTAGAGTTCTCCAATTACAATGAGCAGTTCTTC.

The J gene is TRBJ2-6, the V gene TRBV6-5; D ambiguous. CDR1 is MNHEY and CDR2 is SVGAGI in the germline V gene. The CDR3 has 15 residues. The V gene lost 7 bases and the J gene lost 1 base, with 11 bases spanning the gap. The CDR3 here is CASTSAGSGANVLTF. As DNA, the CDR3 is TGTGCCAGCACCTCGGCTGGGTCTGGGGCCAACGTCCTGACTTTC.

This clone turned up a few times. The chain has TRBV7-8 and TRBJ2-7; 10 nucleotides line up with TRBD1. CDR1 and CDR2 (germline): SGHVS, FQNEAQ. With V trimmed by 1 base and J by 6 bases, 12 bases remained unmatched. This CDR3 spans 17 amino acids. For the CDR3, the DNA is TGTGCCAGCAGCTTAGAGTCCTCAGGGACAGGGGATTCCGAGCAGTACTTC. This gives the protein CASSLESSGTGDSEQYF.

The CDR3 region has the DNA TGCGCCAGCAGCCAAGATTTCGCACAGGGTCACGAGCAGTACTTC. Protein sequence: CASSQDFAQGHEQYF. The rearrangement uses TRBV4-3 and TRBJ2-7; D might be TRBD1 (6 bases). This CDR3 is built from 15 residues. The V and J ends lost 0 bases and 5 bases respectively, with 14 bases between them. Germline loops: CDR1 LGHNA, CDR2 YSLEER.

This clone was counted only a few times. This chain links TRBV2 with TRBJ2-3; D is perhaps TRBD2 (5 bases). The CDR3 has 14 residues. V lost 2 bases to trimming and J lost 2 bases, with 8 bases between them. In germline, CDR1 is SNHLY, CDR2 FYNNEI. CDR3 protein: CASSERELTDTQYF. The CDR3 DNA reads TGTGCCAGCAGTGAACGGGAACTCACAGATACGCAGTATTTT.